The 20 T cell receptor beta chains below all came from one sample that was sequenced in a study of cytomegalovirus exposure and HLA in healthy donors. Profiling relied on immunoSEQ multiplex PCR, and the TCRdb table lists in-frame clones only, not all of them. The data contain some 150,000 clones, about 88% of them seen just once; the ten biggest clones take up about 3.1%. Sequencing was performed on PBMCs. The origin of the receptors is a woman between 18 and 29 years old in good health and CMV-seropositive.

This chain joins TRBV30 and TRBJ2-1; D might be TRBD2 (5 bases). CDR1 is GTSNPN and CDR2 is SVGIG in the germline V gene (reference sequence). Trimming took off 2 bases at V and 2 bases at J, with 10 bases between the two ends. The CDR3 consists of 14 residues. The CDR3 DNA reads TGTGCCTGGAGTTCGGGATCCACCTACAATGAGCAGTTCTTC. This gives the protein CAWSSGSTYNEQFF.

In DNA form, the CDR3 reads TGCGCCAGCCAGAGCGATGGGAGCACAGATACGCAGTATTTT. Translating it yields CASQSDGSTDTQYF. The V gene is TRBV10-1, the J gene TRBJ2-3; D unclear. Per the germline V gene, CDR1 is WNHNN and CDR2 is SYGVQD (reference sequence). The CDR3 runs 14 residues. Trimming removed 8 bases from V and 0 bases from J, with 12 bases in between.

The sample holds one count of this clone. The chain employs TRBV14 and TRBJ2-1; D ambiguous. Trimming removed 5 bases at V and 3 bases at J, with 14 bases between. This CDR3 region has 15 residues. The V gene's germline CDR1 is SGHDN and CDR2 FVKESK. CDR3 loop: CASSVRRSRYNEQFF. CDR3 DNA sequence: TGTGCCAGCAGCGTTCGTAGATCCCGCTACAATGAGCAGTTCTTC.

The V gene is TRBV15, the J gene TRBJ1-4, with D possibly being TRBD1 (6 bases). The ends were cut back, 0 bases at V and 7 bases at J, with 9 bases in the middle. CDR3 length equals 14 residues. Germline-derived CDR1 and CDR2 are LNHNV and YYDKDF (reference sequence). The CDR3: CATSREGAGEKLFF. DNA for the CDR3: TGTGCCACCAGCAGAGAGGGGGCCGGTGAAAAACTGTTTTTT.

The gene calls are TRBV7-9 and TRBJ2-2, with TRBD2 identical over 9 bases. Trimming at V came to 5 bases and at J to 0 bases, leaving 4 bases not matched to a gene. CDR3 length: 16 amino acids. Germline V gene data show CDR1 as SEHNR and CDR2 as FQNEAQ (reference sequence). CDR3 amino acids: CASSHQRGANTGELFF. DNA for the CDR3: TGTGCCAGCAGCCATCAGCGGGGGGCGAACACCGGGGAGCTGTTTTTT.

This clone is a singleton in its sample. In nucleotides, the CDR3 is TGTGCCAGCAGCCAGTCGGTAAATGTTCGATACAATGAGCAGTTCTTC. Protein product: CASSQSVNVRYNEQFF. The chain combines TRBV14 with TRBJ2-1; D not resolved. The V gene's germline CDR1 is SGHDN and CDR2 FVKESK. V was pared by 3 bases and J by 4 bases, with 16 bases between. The CDR3 is 16 residues long.

The chain recombines TRBV9 with TRBJ2-1, with TRBD2 as a possible D gene (6 bases). V lost 5 bases to trimming and J lost 5 bases, with 14 bases between them. Germline lookup yields CDR1 SGDLS and CDR2 YYNGEE. The CDR3 length is 14 residues. CDR3 amino acids: CASSQTRDDNEQFF. The CDR3 DNA reads TGTGCCAGCAGTCAGACGCGGGACGACAATGAGCAGTTCTTC. The entire variable domain, with the rest obtained from reference TRBV9 and TRBJ2-1, is as follows: DSGVTQTPKHLITATGQRVTLRCSPRSGDLSVYWYQQSLDQGLQFLIQYYNGEERAKGNILERFSAQQFPDLHSELNLSSLELGDSALYFCASSQTRDDNEQFFGPGTRLTVL.

This rearrangement joins TRBV5-1 to TRBJ2-2; D possibly corresponds to TRBD2 (5 bases). This CDR3 spans 16 amino acids. V was trimmed by 4 bases and J by 2 bases, leaving 15 bases between them. Germline V gene sequence: CDR1 SGHRS, CDR2 YFSETQ. This chain's CDR3 is CASSPRVRGNTGELFF. CDR3 nucleotides: TGCGCCAGCAGCCCGAGGGTTCGAGGTAACACCGGGGAGCTGTTTTTT.

CDR3 in amino acids: CASSKTPGLAGYTGELFF. The CDR3 coding sequence is TGCGCCAGCAGCAAAACACCGGGACTAGCGGGATACACCGGGGAGCTGTTTTTT. The V call is TRBV5-1, the J call TRBJ2-2; 13 bases are shared with TRBD2. V lost 4 bases, J lost 3 bases, and 9 bases stayed unmatched. Germline-derived CDR1 and CDR2 are SGHRS and YFSETQ. The CDR3 covers 18 residues.

The chain uses TRBV10-2 and TRBJ2-1, with D unclear. Trimming stripped 2 bases from V and 8 bases from J, with 4 bases between. Per germline, CDR1 WSHSY and CDR2 SAAADI. This CDR3 is built from 11 residues. The CDR3 is CASSEVDEQFF. The CDR3 DNA is TGCGCCAGCAGTGAGGTCGATGAGCAGTTCTTC.

The table lists this clone with a count of one. The rearrangement links TRBV11-3 to TRBJ1-4; no firm D call. This CDR3 spans 17 amino acids. The V end was cut by 1 base, the J end by 3 bases, with 15 bases between. The germline gives CDR1 SGHNT, CDR2 YENEEA. CDR3 DNA: TGTGCCAGCAGCTTAGTACTGGGCGCGGGGTCTAATGAAAAACTGTTTTTT. It is translated as CASSLVLGAGSNEKLFF.

The chain employs TRBV29-1 and TRBJ1-1; D gene uncertain. The CDR3 length is 12 residues. V was clipped by 5 bases and J by 0 bases, with 7 bases between them. The germline gives CDR1 SQVTM, CDR2 ANQGSEA. The CDR3: CSVSAMNTEAFF. CDR3 DNA sequence: TGCAGCGTTTCAGCGATGAACACTGAAGCTTTCTTT. Using reference TRBV29-1 and TRBJ1-1 for the parts outside the CDR3, the full variable domain is SAVISQKPSRDICQRGTSLTIQCQVDSQVTMMFWYRQQPGQSLTLIATANQGSEATYESGFVIDKFPISRPNLTFSTLTVSNMSPEDSSIYLCSVSAMNTEAFFGQGTRLTVV.

V and J are TRBV5-1 and TRBJ2-7; a possible D gene is TRBD1 (6 bases). Trimming took off 0 bases at V and 2 bases at J, with 15 bases between the two ends. Germline V gene data show CDR1 as SGHRS and CDR2 as YFSETQ. This CDR3 spans 16 amino acids. Here the CDR3 DNA reads TGCGCCAGCAGCTTGGTAGTGACAGGAGCTACCTACGAGCAGTACTTC. Its translation is CASSLVVTGATYEQYF.

The chain uses TRBV5-6 and TRBJ2-7; 9 bases fit TRBD1. The CDR3 loop spans 13 amino acids. Losses at the gene ends were 4 bases for V and 3 bases for J; bases not matched to a gene: 2. Germline V gene lookup returns CDR1 SGHDT and CDR2 YYEEEE. CDR3 sequence (DNA): TGTGCCAGCAGCAAGGACAGGGGCTACGAGCAGTACTTC. Translating gives CASSKDRGYEQYF. Full variable domain (rest looked up from reference TRBV5-6 and TRBJ2-7): DAGVTQSPTHLIKTRGQQVTLRCSPKSGHDTVSWYQQALGQGPQFIFQYYEEEERQRGNFPDRFSGHQFPNYSSELNVNALLLGDSALYLCASSKDRGYEQYFGPGTRLTVT.

V gene TRBV6-6 combines with J gene TRBJ2-7; the match to TRBD1 covers 9 bases. V shed 6 bases and J 1 base; nucleotides not matched to a gene: 10. The CDR3 is 16 residues long. CDR1 and CDR2 (germline): MNHNY, SVGAGI (reference sequence). The CDR3 DNA reads TGTGCCAGCAGATGGGATGGGGACAGGGCTTCCTACGAGCAGTACTTC. As protein: CASRWDGDRASYEQYF.

This clone has more than one count but fewer than ten. The J gene is TRBJ1-1, the V gene TRBV9; no clear D gene. Germline loops: CDR1 SGDLS, CDR2 YYNGEE. The V end was cut by 0 bases, the J end by 1 base, with 7 bases between. The CDR3 sequence is 14 residues long. In nucleotides, the CDR3 is TGTGCCAGCAGCGTAGATGTGCGGAACACTGAAGCTTTCTTT. As protein: CASSVDVRNTEAFF.

The gene calls are TRBV28 and TRBJ1-3; TRBD1 might be the D (5 bases). CDR1 and CDR2 (germline): MDHEN, SYDVKM. V was clipped by 5 bases and J by 4 bases, with 9 bases between them. The CDR3 is made up of 13 amino acids. This chain's CDR3 is CASSPGPGNTIYF. The CDR3 DNA follows: TGTGCCAGCAGTCCAGGGCCAGGAAACACCATATATTTT. Full variable domain (remainder filled in from reference TRBV28 and TRBJ1-3): DVKVTQSSRYLVKRTGEKVFLECVQDMDHENMFWYRQDPGLGLRLIYFSYDVKMKEKGDIPEGYSVSREKKERFSLILESASTNQTSMYLCASSPGPGNTIYFGEGSWLTVV.

This clone appeared a single time. The V gene is TRBV11-2, the J gene TRBJ1-2; the D is unclear. CDR3 length: 15 residues. Trimming left V 1 base short and J 4 bases short, with 13 bases between. Germline CDR1 and CDR2: SGHAT and FQNNGV. In DNA, the CDR3 is TGTGCCAGCAGCTTAGTTGGGCAGAATCTCTATGGCTACACCTTC. It is translated as CASSLVGQNLYGYTF. Full variable domain (remainder filled in from reference TRBV11-2 and TRBJ1-2): EAGVAQSPRYKIIEKRQSVAFWCNPISGHATLYWYQQILGQGPKLLIQFQNNGVVDDSQLPKDRFSAERLKGVDSTLKIQPAKLEDSAVYLCASSLVGQNLYGYTFGSGTRLTVV.

The gene calls are TRBV2 and TRBJ2-7, with 9 bases fitting TRBD2. The trim removed 8 bases at V and 0 bases at J, leaving 8 bases unmatched. CDR1 and CDR2 (germline): SNHLY, FYNNEI. CDR3 length equals 15 residues. CDR3 residues: CASRKDSGSSYEQYF. CDR3 in DNA: TGTGCCAGCCGAAAGGATAGCGGGAGCTCCTACGAGCAGTACTTC.

The V call is TRBV19, the J call TRBJ2-3, with D possibly matching TRBD2 (5 bases). This CDR3 is 15 amino acids long. V was clipped by 5 bases and J by 2 bases, with 14 bases between them. Germline V gene sequence: CDR1 LNHDA, CDR2 SQIVND (reference sequence). CDR3 sequence (DNA): TGTGCCAGTAGTGGGCTAGCAAAAGCCACAGATACGCAGTATTTT. It specifies CASSGLAKATDTQYF.